Listed below are T cell receptor beta chains from one sample, sequenced in a study of early T cells in non-severe SARS-CoV-2 infection. TCRdb used MiXCR to reprocess the 5' RACE reads, holding one entry per CDR3 protein. The repertoire holds fewer than 95,000 distinct CDR3 sequences, with roughly 15% as singletons. The starting material was whole blood, obtained at baseline. Source of these receptors: an adult who was a healthcare worker with PCR-confirmed SARS-CoV-2 infection or an uninfected control (not recorded which). CDR3s include the opening cysteine and the closing phenylalanine or tryptophan. A D gene is named only where the DNA matches it firmly. The size field is filled for only some rows; it gives once, few, many or a size class.

size	J	D	V	DNA	CDR3
NA	TRBJ1-1	NA	TRBV20-1	TGCAGTGCTGCCCAAATCTCCGGGGGATACATGAACACTGAAGCTTTCTTT	CSAAQISGGYMNTEAFF
NA	TRBJ2-7	TRBD2	TRBV20-1	TGCAGTGCTAGTTCTGCGGGAGGCACAATAAGACTCTACGAGCAGTACTTC	CSASSAGGTIRLYEQYF
NA	TRBJ2-2	TRBD1	TRBV10-3	TGTGCCATCAGTCGGGACAGGGGCCCCGGCGAGGAGCTGTTTTTT	CAISRDRGPGEELFF
NA	TRBJ2-7	NA	TRBV12-3/TRBV12-4	TGTGCCAGTGGAGGCGGACCGACTTACGAGCAGTACTTC	CASGGGPTYEQYF
many	TRBJ1-1	NA	TRBV18	TGTGCCAGCTCACCAGTGGAGAACACTGAAGCTTTCTTT	CASSPVENTEAFF
few	TRBJ2-1	TRBD2	TRBV3-1	TGTGCCAGCAGCCGACTAGCGGGAGAGAATGAGCAGTTCTTC	CASSRLAGENEQFF
NA	TRBJ2-7	NA	TRBV10-3	TGTGCCATCAGTGATCGGCTAGATCAGGAGCAGTACTTC	CAISDRLDQEQYF
NA	TRBJ2-2	TRBD1	TRBV5-6	TGTGCCAGCAGCCTAACAGGGGCCCGCGAAGTCACCGGGGAGCTGTTTTTT	CASSLTGAREVTGELFF
few	TRBJ1-2	NA	TRBV27	TGTGCCAGCAGTCCCCGATTAGGCTACACCTTC	CASSPRLGYTF
NA	TRBJ2-1	TRBD2	TRBV11-2	TGTGCCAGCAGCTTATCCGGGACTAGTCGTCTTTTCCCTGAGCAGTTCTTC	CASSLSGTSRLFPEQFF
NA	TRBJ2-7	TRBD2	TRBV12-3/TRBV12-4	TGTGCCAGCAGTCTCGGACTAGCGGGAGTACTGGGGCAGTACTTC	CASSLGLAGVLGQYF
few	TRBJ1-2	NA	TRBV28	TGTGCCAGCAGCTGGACAGATTATGGCTACACCTTC	CASSWTDYGYTF
few	TRBJ2-7	NA	TRBV12-3/TRBV12-4	TGTGCCAGCAGCACGGTTCGATACGAGCAGTACTTC	CASSTVRYEQYF
NA	TRBJ2-7	NA	TRBV5-1	TGCGCCAGCAGTCTGGGTGAAATCGGAATCTACGAGCAGTACTTC	CASSLGEIGIYEQYF
few	TRBJ2-7	NA	TRBV29-1	TGCAGCGTATCGGAGGGGACCTACGAGCAGTACTTC	CSVSEGTYEQYF
NA	TRBJ2-7	NA	TRBV20-1	TGCAGTGCTAGCGCGCTCACAGGGCTAATGAACGAGCAGTACTTC	CSASALTGLMNEQYF
few	TRBJ2-5	NA	TRBV11-2	TGTGCCAGCAGCTTAGATCAAGAGGCGGGCCTCCAAGAGACCCAGTACTTC	CASSLDQEAGLQETQYF
few	TRBJ2-7	NA	TRBV11-1	TGTGCCAGCGCCCTGAAGACAGGAAGCGGCGAGCAGTACTTC	CASALKTGSGEQYF
NA	TRBJ2-7	NA	TRBV11-2	TGTGCCAGCAGCCGACCCCCATTCTACGAGCAGTACTTC	CASSRPPFYEQYF
few	TRBJ2-6	TRBD1	TRBV28	TGTGCCAGCCGGACAGGGACTGGGGCCAACGTCCTGACTTTC	CASRTGTGANVLTF
few	TRBJ2-2	TRBD2	TRBV28	TGTGCCAGCAGTGGCCTAGCGGGAGTCACCGGGGAGCTGTTTTTT	CASSGLAGVTGELFF
few	TRBJ2-5	NA	TRBV7-2	TGTGCCAGCAGCTTACGTCGTGAGACCCAGTACTTC	CASSLRRETQYF
few	TRBJ2-4	TRBD2	TRBV20-1	TGCAGTGCTAGAGACCGGCTAGCGGTAGCCAAAAACATTCAGTACTTC	CSARDRLAVAKNIQYF
NA	TRBJ2-2	NA	TRBV18	TGTGCCAGCTCACCACTCCTAGGGACCGGGGAGCTGTTTTTT	CASSPLLGTGELFF
NA	TRBJ2-1	NA	TRBV19	TGTTCCAGTGCAGGGGTAGGGGTTAATGAGCAGTTCTTC	CSSAGVGVNEQFF
few	TRBJ2-3	NA	TRBV29-1	TGCAGCGTATCTCAGGCATTCGTTACAGATACGCAGTATTTT	CSVSQAFVTDTQYF
NA	TRBJ2-7	TRBD1	TRBV28	TGTGCCAGCAGCCCGACAGGGGGCTATCCCTACGAGCAGTACTTC	CASSPTGGYPYEQYF
NA	TRBJ2-7	TRBD2	TRBV5-1	TGCGCCAGCAGCTTGAGGGTAGCGGGAGCCACGGGCGAGCAGTACTTC	CASSLRVAGATGEQYF
NA	TRBJ1-1	NA	TRBV24-1	TGTGCCACCAGTGATTTTAGGGACCAAGCTTTCTTT	CATSDFRDQAFF